Listed below are T cell receptor beta chains from one sample, sequenced in a study of cytomegalovirus exposure and HLA in healthy donors. TCRdb's table, derived via immunoSEQ multiplex PCR, lists solely in-frame clones and lacks some. The sample includes 80,000 or so clones, 65% to 80% of them seen just once. The specimen sequenced was PBMCs. These receptor sequences come from a male donor in good health and CMV-seropositive. CDR3s include the opening cysteine and the closing phenylalanine or tryptophan. D genes are given only for firm matches. Clone size is given for some rows only: seen once, a few or many times, or a class if the clone is expanded.

clone_size d_call j_call v_call cdr3_nt cdr3_aa
NA NA TRBJ1-3 TRBV7-6 TGTGCCAGCAGCTTGGGACATCAGAGCTCTGGAAACACCATATATTTT CASSLGHQSSGNTIYF
few NA TRBJ1-6 TRBV30 TGTGCCTGGAGCCCGAGCGGGGACCGCGCGTCTATTCATAATTCACCCCTCCACTTT CAWSPSGDRASIHNSPLHF
NA NA TRBJ2-1 TRBV7-3 TGTGCCAGCAGCGCAGACGGGAGTCGGAATGAGCAGTTCTTC CASSADGSRNEQFF
NA TRBD2 TRBJ2-1 TRBV4-1 TGCGCCAGCAGCCAAGAAGCGGGAGTAGGCAATGAGCAGTTCTTC CASSQEAGVGNEQFF
NA NA TRBJ2-7 TRBV5-4 TGTGCCAGCAGCTTGGCCAGGGCAAGCTCCTACGAGCAGTACTTC CASSLARASSYEQYF
NA NA TRBJ2-5 TRBV6-5 TGTGCCAGTGGCGGGCGCCACGAGACCCAGTACTTC CASGGRHETQYF
NA TRBD1 TRBJ2-7 TRBV19 TGTGCCAGCTCGACAGGGGACGAGCAGTACTTC CASSTGDEQYF
NA NA TRBJ1-5 TRBV6-5 TGTGCCAGCAGCTCGGGTCCCCCAAATCAGCCCCAGCATTTT CASSSGPPNQPQHF
NA TRBD1 TRBJ2-7 TRBV19 TGTGCCAGTAGTATAGAGGGGCAGGGGGCCTACGAGCAGTACTTC CASSIEGQGAYEQYF
NA NA TRBJ2-3 TRBV27 TGTGCCAGCAGTTTGGTGGGTCTCGCGGGGACAGATACGCAGTATTTT CASSLVGLAGTDTQYF
once NA TRBJ2-2 TRBV6-5 TGTGCCAGCAGTTACCCAGCCTCGGGCACCGGGGAGCTGTTTTTT CASSYPASGTGELFF
NA TRBD1 TRBJ2-1 TRBV6-5 TGTGCCAGCAGTTCCCGGGACAGGGAAGAGCAGTTCTTC CASSSRDREEQFF
NA NA TRBJ1-5 TRBV16 TGTGCCAGCAGCCCATGGCTTGGGCCCCAGCATTTT CASSPWLGPQHF
NA NA TRBJ2-7 TRBV11-3 TGTGCCAGCAGCAGATCCCCAGACGAGCAGTACTTC CASSRSPDEQYF
NA TRBD1 TRBJ2-3 TRBV19 TGTGCCAGTAGTATAACAGGGGTAAGCACAGATACGCAGTATTTT CASSITGVSTDTQYF
NA TRBD2 TRBJ2-3 TRBV28 TGTGCCAGCAGCAAGCGGGGGCGGGTCTCAGATACGCAGTATTTT CASSKRGRVSDTQYF
few NA TRBJ2-6 TRBV19 TGTGCCAGTAGGAGGTCGGGGTATTTTGGAACTGGGGCCAACGTCCTGACTTTC CASRRSGYFGTGANVLTF
NA TRBD1 TRBJ1-1 TRBV28 TGTGCCAGCAGTTTGACAGGGGAGCACAGTGAAGCTTTCTTT CASSLTGEHSEAFF
NA NA TRBJ2-1 TRBV5-1 TGCGCCAGCAGCTTGGCGGGGTTCTACAATGAGCAGTTCTTC CASSLAGFYNEQFF
NA NA TRBJ1-1 TRBV19 TGTGCCAGTAGTAGAACGTCCCCAGGGAACACTGAAGCTTTCTTT CASSRTSPGNTEAFF
NA NA TRBJ1-3 TRBV18 TGTGCCAGCTCACCTACCCCACAAAGCTCTGGAAACACCATATATTTT CASSPTPQSSGNTIYF
NA NA TRBJ2-2 TRBV7-9 TGTTCCAGCAGTTTTATCCAGGGCAGCACCGGGGAGCTGTTTTTT CSSSFIQGSTGELFF
NA TRBD2 TRBJ2-1 TRBV27 TGTGCCAGCAGTTTATCGCAGGGACTAGCGGGAGCGGGCCTAGGCAATGAGCAGTTCTTC CASSLSQGLAGAGLGNEQFF
NA NA TRBJ1-3 TRBV19 TGTGCCAGTAGGAGGAAAAGCTCTGGAAACACCATATATTTT CASRRKSSGNTIYF
NA TRBD1 TRBJ2-7 TRBV2 TGTGCCAGCAGGGAAAACAGGGGACCCTACGAGCAGTACTTC CASRENRGPYEQYF
NA NA TRBJ2-7 TRBV5-5 TGTGCCAGCAGAGACAGCTCCTACGAGCAGTACTTC CASRDSSYEQYF
NA NA TRBJ2-7 TRBV27 TGTGCCAGCAGTTCAAGTTTAGCGGAGGTCTACGAGCAGTACTTC CASSSSLAEVYEQYF
NA TRBD1 TRBJ2-3 TRBV11-2 TGTGCCAGCAGCTTGAATCAGGGACAGGTAGCAGATACGCAGTATTTT CASSLNQGQVADTQYF
NA NA TRBJ2-6 TRBV5-4 TGTGCCAGCAGCTCCGTGGCGAGGCGGGCATCTGGGGCCAACGTCCTGACTTTC CASSSVARRASGANVLTF